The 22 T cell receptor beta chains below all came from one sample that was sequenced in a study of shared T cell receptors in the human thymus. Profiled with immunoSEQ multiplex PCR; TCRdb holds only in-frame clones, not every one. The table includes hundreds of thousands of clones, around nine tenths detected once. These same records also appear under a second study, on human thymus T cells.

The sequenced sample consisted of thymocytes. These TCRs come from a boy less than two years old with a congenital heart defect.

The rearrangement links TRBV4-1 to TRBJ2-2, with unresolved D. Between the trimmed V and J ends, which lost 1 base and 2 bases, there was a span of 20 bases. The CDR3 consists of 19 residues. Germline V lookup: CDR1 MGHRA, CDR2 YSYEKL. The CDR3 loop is CASSQVLWSWAFNTGELFF. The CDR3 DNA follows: TGCGCCAGCAGCCAAGTACTTTGGTCTTGGGCCTTCAACACCGGGGAGCTGTTTTTT.

CDR3 bases: TGTGCCAGCAGCCCCCCAAAGCAGTTCTTC. This encodes CASSPPKQFF. The chain uses TRBV5-6 and TRBJ2-1; no clear D gene. V lost 4 bases, J lost 11 bases, and 7 bases lay in between. The CDR3 contains 10 residues. Germline CDR1 and CDR2: SGHDT and YYEEEE.

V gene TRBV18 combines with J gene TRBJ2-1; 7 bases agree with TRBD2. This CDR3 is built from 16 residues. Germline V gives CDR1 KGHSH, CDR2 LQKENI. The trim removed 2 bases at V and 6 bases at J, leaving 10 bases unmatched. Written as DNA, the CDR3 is TGTGCCAGCTCACCAATCGGGTCTAGCGGATGCAATGAGCAGTTCTTC. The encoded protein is CASSPIGSSGCNEQFF.

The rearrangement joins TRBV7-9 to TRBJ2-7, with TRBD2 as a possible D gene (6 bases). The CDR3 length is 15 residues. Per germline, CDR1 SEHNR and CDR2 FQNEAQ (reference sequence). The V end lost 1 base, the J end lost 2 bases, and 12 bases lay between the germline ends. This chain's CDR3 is CASSLVGGSAYEQYF. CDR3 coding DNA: TGTGCCAGCAGCTTAGTAGGAGGGAGCGCCTACGAGCAGTACTTC.

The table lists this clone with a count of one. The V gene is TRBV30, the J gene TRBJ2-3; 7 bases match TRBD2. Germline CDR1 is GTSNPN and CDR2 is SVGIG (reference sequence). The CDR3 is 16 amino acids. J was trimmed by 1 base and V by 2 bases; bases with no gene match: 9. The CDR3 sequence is CAWSPLAEIRTDTQYF. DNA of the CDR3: TGTGCCTGGAGTCCTCTAGCGGAGATACGCACAGATACGCAGTATTTT.

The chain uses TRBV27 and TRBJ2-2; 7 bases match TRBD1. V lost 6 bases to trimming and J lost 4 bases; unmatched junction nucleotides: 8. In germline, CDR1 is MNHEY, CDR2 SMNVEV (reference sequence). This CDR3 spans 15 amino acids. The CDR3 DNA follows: TGTGCCAGCAGACCCGGACAGGTGACCACCGGGGAGCTGTTTTTT. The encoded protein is CASRPGQVTTGELFF.

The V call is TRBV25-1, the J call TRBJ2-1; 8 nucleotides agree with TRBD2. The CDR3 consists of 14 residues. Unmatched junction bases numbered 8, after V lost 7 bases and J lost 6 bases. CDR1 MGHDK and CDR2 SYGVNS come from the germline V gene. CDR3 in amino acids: CASNRAGVPNEQFF. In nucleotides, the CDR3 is TGTGCCAGCAACCGAGCGGGAGTACCCAATGAGCAGTTCTTC.

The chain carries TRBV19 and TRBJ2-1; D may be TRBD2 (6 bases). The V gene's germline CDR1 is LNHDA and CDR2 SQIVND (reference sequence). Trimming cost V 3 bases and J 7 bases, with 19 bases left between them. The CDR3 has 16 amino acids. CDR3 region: CASSIGGESCWNEQFF. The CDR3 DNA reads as TGTGCCAGTAGTATTGGCGGGGAGTCGTGCTGGAATGAGCAGTTCTTC.

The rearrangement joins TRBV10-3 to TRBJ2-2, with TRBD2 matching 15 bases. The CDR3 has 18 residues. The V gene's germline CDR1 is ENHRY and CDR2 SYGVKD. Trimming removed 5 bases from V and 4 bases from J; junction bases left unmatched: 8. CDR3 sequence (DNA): TGTGCCATCAGTAACCCGGGACTAGCGGGAGGCTCCACCGGGGAGCTGTTTTTT. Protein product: CAISNPGLAGGSTGELFF.

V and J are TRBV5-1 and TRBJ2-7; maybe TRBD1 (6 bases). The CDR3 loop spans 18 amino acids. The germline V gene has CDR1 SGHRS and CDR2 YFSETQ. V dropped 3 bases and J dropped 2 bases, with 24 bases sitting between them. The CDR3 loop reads CASSSARGPWDKAYEQYF. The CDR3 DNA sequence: TGCGCCAGCAGCTCCGCTCGGGGACCGTGGGACAAGGCCTACGAGCAGTACTTC.

CDR3 protein: CASSTSGNCTDTQYF. The DNA for the CDR3 is TGTGCCAGTAGTACTAGCGGGAACTGCACAGATACGCAGTATTTT. The chain joins TRBV19 to TRBJ2-3; TRBD2 matches 9 bases. Germline trimming cut 4 bases from V and 1 base from J; bases unmatched to any gene: 3. Germline V lookup: CDR1 LNHDA, CDR2 SQIVND (reference sequence). The CDR3 consists of 15 residues. Using reference TRBV19 and TRBJ2-3 for the parts outside the CDR3, the full variable domain is DGGITQSPKYLFRKEGQNVTLSCEQNLNHDAMYWYRQDPGQGLRLIYYSQIVNDFQKGDIAEGYSVSREKKESFPLTVTSAQKNPTAFYLCASSTSGNCTDTQYFGPGTRLTVL.

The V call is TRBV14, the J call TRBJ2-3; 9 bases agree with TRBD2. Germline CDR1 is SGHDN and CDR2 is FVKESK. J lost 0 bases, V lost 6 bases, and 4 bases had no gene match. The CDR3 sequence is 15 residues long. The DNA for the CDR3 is TGTGCCAGCAGGGCTAGCGGGAAAAGCACAGATACGCAGTATTTT. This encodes CASRASGKSTDTQYF.

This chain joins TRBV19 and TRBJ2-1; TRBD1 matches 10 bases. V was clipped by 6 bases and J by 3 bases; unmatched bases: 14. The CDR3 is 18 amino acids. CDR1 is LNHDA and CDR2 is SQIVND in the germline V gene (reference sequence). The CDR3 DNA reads TGTGCCAGTAGGCAGTCCCGGGACAGGGGTCTAATCTACAATGAGCAGTTCTTC. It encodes CASRQSRDRGLIYNEQFF.

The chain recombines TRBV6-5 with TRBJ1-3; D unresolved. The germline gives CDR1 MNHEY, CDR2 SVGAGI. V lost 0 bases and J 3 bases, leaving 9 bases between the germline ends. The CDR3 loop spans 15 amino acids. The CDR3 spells CASSYSSGRGNTIYF. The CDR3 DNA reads TGTGCCAGCAGTTACTCCTCTGGGCGTGGAAACACCATATATTTT.

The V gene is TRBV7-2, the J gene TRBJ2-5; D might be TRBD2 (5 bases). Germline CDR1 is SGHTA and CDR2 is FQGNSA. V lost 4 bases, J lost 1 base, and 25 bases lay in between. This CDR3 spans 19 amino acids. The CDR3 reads CASSSHIAVRRTSQETQYF. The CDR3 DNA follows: TGTGCCAGCAGCTCCCACATAGCAGTTCGGAGGACGTCCCAAGAGACCCAGTACTTC.

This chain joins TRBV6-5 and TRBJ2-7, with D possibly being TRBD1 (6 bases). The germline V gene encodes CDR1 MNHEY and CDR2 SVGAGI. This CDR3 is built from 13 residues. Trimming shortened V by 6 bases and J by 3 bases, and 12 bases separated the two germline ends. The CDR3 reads CASSHQGRYEQYF. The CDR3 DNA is TGTGCCAGCAGCCACCAGGGGCGCTACGAGCAGTACTTC.

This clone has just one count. Written as DNA, the CDR3 is TGTGCCAGCAGTTACGGGCAGGGGGCCTTCTACGAGCAGTACTTC. Its translation is CASSYGQGAFYEQYF. V gene TRBV6-5 combines with J gene TRBJ2-7, with 8 nucleotides matching TRBD1. In germline, CDR1 is MNHEY, CDR2 SVGAGI. V lost 2 bases, J lost 3 bases, and 6 bases stayed unmatched. This CDR3 comprises 15 residues.

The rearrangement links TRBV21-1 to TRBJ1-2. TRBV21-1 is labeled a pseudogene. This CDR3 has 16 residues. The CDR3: CASSKGVRSLIYGYTF. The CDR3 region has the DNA TGTGCCAGCAGCAAAGGAGTTCGCTCCTTAATCTATGGCTACACCTTC.

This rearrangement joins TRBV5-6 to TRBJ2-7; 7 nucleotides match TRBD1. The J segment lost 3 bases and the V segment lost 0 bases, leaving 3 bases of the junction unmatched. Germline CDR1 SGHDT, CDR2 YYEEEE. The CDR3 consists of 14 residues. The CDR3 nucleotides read TGTGCCAGCAGCTTGGCCGGGACAGACTACGAGCAGTACTTC. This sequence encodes CASSLAGTDYEQYF.

The CDR3 nucleotides read TGTGCCAGCAGCTTAGAAGGGGGTTGGTGCGCTATGAACACTGAAGCTTTCTTT. It yields the protein CASSLEGGWCAMNTEAFF. V gene TRBV7-2 combines with J gene TRBJ1-1; possible D gene TRBD1, 6 bases. Germline CDR1 SGHTA, CDR2 FQGNSA. This CDR3 contains 18 residues. V lost 1 base and J 0 bases, leaving 18 bases between the germline ends.

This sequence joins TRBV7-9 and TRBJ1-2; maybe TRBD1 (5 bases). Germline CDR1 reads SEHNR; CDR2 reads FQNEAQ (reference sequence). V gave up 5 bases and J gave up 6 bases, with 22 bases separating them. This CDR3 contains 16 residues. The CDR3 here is CASSPPDSNGGDGYTF. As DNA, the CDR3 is TGTGCCAGCAGCCCACCAGACAGTAATGGGGGGGATGGCTACACCTTC.

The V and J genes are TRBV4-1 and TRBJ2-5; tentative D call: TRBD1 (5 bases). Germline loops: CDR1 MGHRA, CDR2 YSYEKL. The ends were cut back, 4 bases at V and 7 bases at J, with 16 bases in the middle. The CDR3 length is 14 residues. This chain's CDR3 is CASSLDKISGTQYF. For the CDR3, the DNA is TGCGCCAGCAGCCTGGACAAAATTTCGGGGACCCAGTACTTC.